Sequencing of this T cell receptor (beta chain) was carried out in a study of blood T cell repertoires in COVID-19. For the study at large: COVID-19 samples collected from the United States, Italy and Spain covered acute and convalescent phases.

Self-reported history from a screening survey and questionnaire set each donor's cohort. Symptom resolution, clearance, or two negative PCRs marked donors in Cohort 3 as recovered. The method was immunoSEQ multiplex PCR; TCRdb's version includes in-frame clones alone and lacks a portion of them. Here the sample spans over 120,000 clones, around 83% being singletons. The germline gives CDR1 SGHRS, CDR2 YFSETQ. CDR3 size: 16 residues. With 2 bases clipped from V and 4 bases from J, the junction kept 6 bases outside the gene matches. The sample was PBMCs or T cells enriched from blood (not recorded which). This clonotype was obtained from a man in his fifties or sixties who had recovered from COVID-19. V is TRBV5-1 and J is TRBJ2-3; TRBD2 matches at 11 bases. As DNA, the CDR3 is TGCGCCAGCAGCTTCTCCCTAGCGGGGGGATCAGATACGCAGTATTTT. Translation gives CASSFSLAGGSDTQYF.